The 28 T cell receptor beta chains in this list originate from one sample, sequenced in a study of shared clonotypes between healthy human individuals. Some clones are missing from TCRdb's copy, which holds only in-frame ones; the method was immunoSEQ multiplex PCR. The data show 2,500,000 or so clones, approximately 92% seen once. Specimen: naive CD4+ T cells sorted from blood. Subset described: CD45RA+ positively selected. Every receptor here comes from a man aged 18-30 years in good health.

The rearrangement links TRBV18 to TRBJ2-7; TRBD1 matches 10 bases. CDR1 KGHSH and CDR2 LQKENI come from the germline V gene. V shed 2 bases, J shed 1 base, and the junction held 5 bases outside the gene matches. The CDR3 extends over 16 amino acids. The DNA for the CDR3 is TGTGCCAGCTCACCAGGGCTGGACAGGGGGTCCTACGAGCAGTACTTC. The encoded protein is CASSPGLDRGSYEQYF.

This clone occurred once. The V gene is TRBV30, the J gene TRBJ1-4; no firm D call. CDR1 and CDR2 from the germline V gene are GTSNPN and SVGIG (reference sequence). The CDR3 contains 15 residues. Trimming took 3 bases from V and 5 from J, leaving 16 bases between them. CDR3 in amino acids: CAWRKGQALNEKLFF. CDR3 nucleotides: TGTGCCTGGAGGAAAGGGCAGGCGTTAAATGAAAAACTGTTTTTT.

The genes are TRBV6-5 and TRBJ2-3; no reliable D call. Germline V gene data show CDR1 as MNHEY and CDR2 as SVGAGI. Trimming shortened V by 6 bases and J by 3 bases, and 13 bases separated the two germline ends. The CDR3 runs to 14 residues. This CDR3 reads CASRLLRFTDTQYF. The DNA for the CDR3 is TGTGCCAGCAGGCTCTTGAGGTTTACAGATACGCAGTATTTT.

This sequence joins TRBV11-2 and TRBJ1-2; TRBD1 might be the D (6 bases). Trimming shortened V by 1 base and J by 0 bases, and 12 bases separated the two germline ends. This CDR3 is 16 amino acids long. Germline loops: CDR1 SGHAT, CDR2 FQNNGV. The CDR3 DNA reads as TGTGCCAGCAGCTTAGTGGGACAAGTACCTAACTATGGCTACACCTTC. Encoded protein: CASSLVGQVPNYGYTF.

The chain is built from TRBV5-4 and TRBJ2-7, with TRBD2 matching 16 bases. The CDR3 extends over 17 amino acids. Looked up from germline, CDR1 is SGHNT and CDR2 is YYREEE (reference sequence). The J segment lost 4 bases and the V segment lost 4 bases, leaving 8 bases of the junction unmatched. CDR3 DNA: TGTGCCAGCAGCCGGGGACTAGCGGGAGGGCCATTATACGAGCAGTACTTC. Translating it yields CASSRGLAGGPLYEQYF.

CDR3 DNA: TGTGCCAGCAGTGGAAGACAGGGGAATGGCTACACCTTC. This sequence encodes CASSGRQGNGYTF. The V and J genes are TRBV27 and TRBJ1-2; 8 bases map to TRBD1. CDR1 and CDR2 (germline): MNHEY, SMNVEV (reference sequence). V dropped 5 bases and J dropped 6; count of bases not matched to a gene: 5. The CDR3 spans 13 residues.

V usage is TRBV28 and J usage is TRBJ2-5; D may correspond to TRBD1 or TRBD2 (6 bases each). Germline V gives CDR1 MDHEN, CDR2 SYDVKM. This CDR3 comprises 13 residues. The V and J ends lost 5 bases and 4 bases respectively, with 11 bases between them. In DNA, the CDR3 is TGTGCCAGCAGTGAGGGGGGCAGAGAGACCCAGTACTTC. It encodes CASSEGGRETQYF.

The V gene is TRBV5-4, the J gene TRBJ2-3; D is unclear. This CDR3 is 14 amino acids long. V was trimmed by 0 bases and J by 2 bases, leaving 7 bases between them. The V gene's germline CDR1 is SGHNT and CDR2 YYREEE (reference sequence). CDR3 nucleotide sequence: TGTGCCAGCAGCTTGGTTAGCCCCACAGATACGCAGTATTTT. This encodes CASSLVSPTDTQYF. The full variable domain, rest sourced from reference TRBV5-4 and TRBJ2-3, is ETGVTQSPTHLIKTRGQQVTLRCSSQSGHNTVSWYQQALGQGPQFIFQYYREEENGRGNFPPRFSGLQFPNYSSELNVNALELDDSALYLCASSLVSPTDTQYFGPGTRLTVL.

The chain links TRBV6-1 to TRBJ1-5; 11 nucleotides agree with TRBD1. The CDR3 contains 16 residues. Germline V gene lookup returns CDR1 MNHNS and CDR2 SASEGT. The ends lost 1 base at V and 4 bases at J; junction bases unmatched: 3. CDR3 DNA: TGTGCCAGCAGTGAAGGGACAGGGGGCGTGAATCAGCCCCAGCATTTT. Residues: CASSEGTGGVNQPQHF.

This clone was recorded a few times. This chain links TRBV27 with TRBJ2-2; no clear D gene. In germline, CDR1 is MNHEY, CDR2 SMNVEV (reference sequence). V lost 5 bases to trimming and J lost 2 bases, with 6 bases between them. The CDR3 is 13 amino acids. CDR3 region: CASSPKNTGELFF. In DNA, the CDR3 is TGTGCCAGCAGTCCTAAAAACACCGGGGAGCTGTTTTTT.

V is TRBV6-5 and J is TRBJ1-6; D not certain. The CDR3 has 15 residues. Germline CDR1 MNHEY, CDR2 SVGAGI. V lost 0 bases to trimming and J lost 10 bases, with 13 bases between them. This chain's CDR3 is CASSYSGPSGSPLHF. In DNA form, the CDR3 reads TGTGCCAGCAGTTACTCGGGCCCCTCGGGCTCACCCCTCCACTTT.

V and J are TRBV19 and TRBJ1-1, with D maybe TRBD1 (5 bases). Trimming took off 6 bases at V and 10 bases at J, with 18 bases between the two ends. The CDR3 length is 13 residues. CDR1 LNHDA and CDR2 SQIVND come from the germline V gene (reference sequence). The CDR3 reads CASRGDWNLGAFF. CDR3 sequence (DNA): TGTGCCAGTAGGGGGGACTGGAACTTGGGAGCTTTCTTT. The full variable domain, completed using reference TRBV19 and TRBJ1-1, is DGGITQSPKYLFRKEGQNVTLSCEQNLNHDAMYWYRQDPGQGLRLIYYSQIVNDFQKGDIAEGYSVSREKKESFPLTVTSAQKNPTAFYLCASRGDWNLGAFFGQGTRLTVV.

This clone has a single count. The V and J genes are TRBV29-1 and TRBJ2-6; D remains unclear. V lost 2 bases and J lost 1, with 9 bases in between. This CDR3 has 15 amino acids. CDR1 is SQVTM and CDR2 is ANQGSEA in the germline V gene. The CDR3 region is CSVELASSGANVLTF. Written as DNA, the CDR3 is TGCAGCGTTGAATTGGCTTCTTCTGGGGCCAACGTCCTGACTTTC. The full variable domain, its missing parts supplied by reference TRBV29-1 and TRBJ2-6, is SAVISQKPSRDICQRGTSLTIQCQVDSQVTMMFWYRQQPGQSLTLIATANQGSEATYESGFVIDKFPISRPNLTFSTLTVSNMSPEDSSIYLCSVELASSGANVLTFGAGSRLTVL.

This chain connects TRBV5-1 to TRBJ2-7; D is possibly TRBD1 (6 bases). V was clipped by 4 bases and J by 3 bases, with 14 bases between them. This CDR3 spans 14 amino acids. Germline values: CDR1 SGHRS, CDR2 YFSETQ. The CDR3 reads CASSPGGPRYEQYF. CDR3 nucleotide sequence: TGCGCCAGCAGCCCTGGGGGCCCTCGCTACGAGCAGTACTTC. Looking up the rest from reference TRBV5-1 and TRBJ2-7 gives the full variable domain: KAGVTQTPRYLIKTRGQQVTLSCSPISGHRSVSWYQQTPGQGLQFLFEYFSETQRNKGNFPGRFSGRQFSNSRSEMNVSTLELGDSALYLCASSPGGPRYEQYFGPGTRLTVT.

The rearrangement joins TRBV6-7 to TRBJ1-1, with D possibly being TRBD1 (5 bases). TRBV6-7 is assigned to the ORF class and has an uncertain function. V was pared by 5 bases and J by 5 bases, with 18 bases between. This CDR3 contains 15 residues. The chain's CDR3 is CASSQRAGKETEAFF. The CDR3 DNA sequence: TGTGCCAGCAGTCAGCGTGCAGGGAAGGAGACTGAAGCTTTCTTT.

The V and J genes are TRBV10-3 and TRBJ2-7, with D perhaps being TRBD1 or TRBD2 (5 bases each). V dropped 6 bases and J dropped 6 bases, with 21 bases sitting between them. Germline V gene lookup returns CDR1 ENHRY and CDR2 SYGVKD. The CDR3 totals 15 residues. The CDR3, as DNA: TGTGCCATCAGCCCTTCGGGGCAGGGACCCCGCGAGCAGTACTTC. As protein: CAISPSGQGPREQYF.

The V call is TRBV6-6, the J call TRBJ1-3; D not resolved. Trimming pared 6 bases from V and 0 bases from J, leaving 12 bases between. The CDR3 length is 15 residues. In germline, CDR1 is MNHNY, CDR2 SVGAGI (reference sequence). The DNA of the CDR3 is TGTGCCAGCAGGTTCAAGGATGCCTCTGGAAACACCATATATTTT. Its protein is CASRFKDASGNTIYF.

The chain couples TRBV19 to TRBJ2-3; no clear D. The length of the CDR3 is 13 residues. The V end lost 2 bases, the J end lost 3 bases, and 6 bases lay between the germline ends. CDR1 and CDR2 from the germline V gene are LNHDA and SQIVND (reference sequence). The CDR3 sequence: CASSIQQTDTQYF. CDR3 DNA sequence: TGTGCCAGTAGTATACAGCAGACAGATACGCAGTATTTT.

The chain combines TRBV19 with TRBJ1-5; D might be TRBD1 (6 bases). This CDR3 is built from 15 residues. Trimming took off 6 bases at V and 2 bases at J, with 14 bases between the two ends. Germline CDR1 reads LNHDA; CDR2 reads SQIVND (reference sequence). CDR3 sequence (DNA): TGTGCCAGTAGAAGACAGGAGGATCGCAATCAGCCCCAGCATTTT. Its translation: CASRRQEDRNQPQHF.

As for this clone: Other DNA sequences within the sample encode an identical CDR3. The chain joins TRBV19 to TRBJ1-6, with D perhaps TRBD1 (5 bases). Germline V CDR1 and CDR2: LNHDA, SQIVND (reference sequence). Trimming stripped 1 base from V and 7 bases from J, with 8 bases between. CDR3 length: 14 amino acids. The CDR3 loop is CASSIGTGNSPLHF. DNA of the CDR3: TGTGCCAGTAGTATAGGCACAGGAAATTCACCCCTCCACTTT. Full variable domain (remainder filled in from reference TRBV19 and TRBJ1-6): DGGITQSPKYLFRKEGQNVTLSCEQNLNHDAMYWYRQDPGQGLRLIYYSQIVNDFQKGDIAEGYSVSREKKESFPLTVTSAQKNPTAFYLCASSIGTGNSPLHFGNGTRLTVT.

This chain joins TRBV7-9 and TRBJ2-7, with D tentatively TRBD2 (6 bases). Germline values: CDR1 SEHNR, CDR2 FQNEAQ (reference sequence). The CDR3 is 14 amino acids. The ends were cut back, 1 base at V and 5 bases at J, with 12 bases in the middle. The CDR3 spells CASSLDLRGHEQYF. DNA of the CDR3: TGTGCCAGCAGCTTAGATCTGCGGGGACACGAGCAGTACTTC.

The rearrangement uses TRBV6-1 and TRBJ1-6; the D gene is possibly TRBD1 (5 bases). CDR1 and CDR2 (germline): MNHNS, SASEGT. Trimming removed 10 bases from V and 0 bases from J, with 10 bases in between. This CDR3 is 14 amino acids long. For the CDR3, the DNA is TGTGCCATCCAGGGTGCCTCCTATAATTCACCCCTCCACTTT. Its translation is CAIQGASYNSPLHF.

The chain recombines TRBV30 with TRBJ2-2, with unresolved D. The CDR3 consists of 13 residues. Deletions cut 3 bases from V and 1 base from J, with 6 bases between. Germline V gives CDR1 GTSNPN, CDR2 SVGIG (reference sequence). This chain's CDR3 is CAWSRLNTGELFF. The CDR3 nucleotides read TGTGCCTGGAGCCGGTTGAACACCGGGGAGCTGTTTTTT.

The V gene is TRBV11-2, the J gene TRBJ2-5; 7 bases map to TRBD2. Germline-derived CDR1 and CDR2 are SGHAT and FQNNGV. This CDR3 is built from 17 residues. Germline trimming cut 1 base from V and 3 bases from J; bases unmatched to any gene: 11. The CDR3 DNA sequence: TGTGCCAGCAGCTTAGTATCCCTAGCGGAAGTAAAAGAGACCCAGTACTTC. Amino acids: CASSLVSLAEVKETQYF. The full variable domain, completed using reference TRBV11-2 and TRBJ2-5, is EAGVAQSPRYKIIEKRQSVAFWCNPISGHATLYWYQQILGQGPKLLIQFQNNGVVDDSQLPKDRFSAERLKGVDSTLKIQPAKLEDSAVYLCASSLVSLAEVKETQYFGPGTRLLVL.

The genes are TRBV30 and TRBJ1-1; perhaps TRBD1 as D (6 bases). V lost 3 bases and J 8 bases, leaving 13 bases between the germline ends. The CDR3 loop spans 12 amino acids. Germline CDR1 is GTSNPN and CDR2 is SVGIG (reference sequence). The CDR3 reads CAWSLRGHEAFF. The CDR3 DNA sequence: TGTGCCTGGAGCTTACGGGGACACGAAGCTTTCTTT.

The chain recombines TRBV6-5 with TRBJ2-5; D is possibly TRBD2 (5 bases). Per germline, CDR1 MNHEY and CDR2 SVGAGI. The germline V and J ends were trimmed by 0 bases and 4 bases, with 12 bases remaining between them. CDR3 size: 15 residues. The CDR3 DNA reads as TGTGCCAGCAGTTACTCCTATACTAGGGCAGAGACCCAGTACTTC. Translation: CASSYSYTRAETQYF.

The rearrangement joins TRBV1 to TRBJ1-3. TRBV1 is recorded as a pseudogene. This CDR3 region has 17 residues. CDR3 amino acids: CTSSQDQGLLPGNTIYF. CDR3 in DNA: TGCACCAGCAGCCAAGATCAGGGACTGCTCCCTGGAAACACCATATATTTT.

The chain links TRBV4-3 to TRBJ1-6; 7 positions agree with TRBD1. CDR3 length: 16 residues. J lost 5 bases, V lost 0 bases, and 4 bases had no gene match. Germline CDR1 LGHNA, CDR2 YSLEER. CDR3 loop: CASSQEGTANNSPLHF. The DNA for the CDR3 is TGCGCCAGCAGCCAAGAAGGGACAGCAAATAATTCACCCCTCCACTTT.